This paragraph reports one T cell receptor (beta chain). Some clones are missing from TCRdb's copy, which holds only in-frame ones; the method was immunoSEQ multiplex PCR. This sample has about 59,000 clones, with about 89% found just once. The data are from a study of T cells in localized non-small cell lung cancer. This CDR3 has 17 amino acids. V gave up 0 bases and J gave up 4 bases, with 15 bases separating them. CDR1 is MGHRA, CDR2 YSYEKL, per germline. J is TRBJ2-2 and V is TRBV4-1; TRBD2 might be the D (6 bases). Sequencing was performed on peripheral blood, taken before any cancer treatment. This receptor was obtained from a man aged 35-75 years with stage I lung adenocarcinoma. The CDR3 region is CASSQEMATGATGELFF. The CDR3 DNA reads TGCGCCAGCAGCCAAGAAATGGCGACGGGAGCCACCGGGGAGCTGTTTTTT.